The T cell receptor (beta chain) under discussion was sequenced for a study of a mutant IDH1 vaccine in newly diagnosed glioma. At the level of the study: Prior therapy was radiotherapy, temozolomide, or both; most received both.

Study-level findings and limits: Of the patients, 85% to 95% had vaccine-induced immune responses. Pseudoprogression looked unconnected to shifts in top peripheral T cell clonotypes.

This CDR3 spans 15 amino acids. V shed 0 bases and J shed 5 bases, with 14 bases lying between them. Germline CDR1 reads SGHDT; CDR2 reads YYEEEE. Clones were read by immunoSEQ multiplex PCR, and TCRdb kept only the in-frame ones, dropping some. Seen here are tens of thousands of clones, 80% to 90% observed once, and the top ten hold over 2.5%. Documented time point: baseline, week 1 (first vaccination visit). Stated treatment: pre-vaccination baseline after standard-of-care therapy. Concerning this clone itself: Its antigen is not identified.

The chain employs TRBV5-6 and TRBJ1-1; tentative D call: TRBD1 (6 bases). This material consisted of PBMCs, taken from a glioma patient treated with radiotherapy, temozolomide or both. The TCR originated in a man aged 25 to 40 with glioma. DNA for the CDR3: TGTGCCAGCAGCTTGGCCCCCGGGGGGCATACTGAAGCTTTCTTT. This sequence encodes CASSLAPGGHTEAFF.